This T cell receptor (beta chain) comes out of a study of response to subunit inactivated influenza vaccine. Study observations and caveats: The authors put forward the suggestion that each seasonal influenza vaccination may bring in only a limited number of new T cells.

TCRdb processed the RT-PCR reads anew with MiXCR; each CDR3 protein has one entry. The sample consists of approximately 700,000 distinct CDR3 sequences, around 14% of them appearing once. Comments on this clonotype: Its antigen remains unknown.

Sample: PBMCs from blood, taken 14 days before vaccination. The TCR sequence derives from a man aged 45-65 years who received an inactivated influenza vaccine.

DNA for the CDR3: TGTGCCAGCAGCCAAGATTCGACTGGGAACTACAATGAGCAGTTCTTC. As protein: CASSQDSTGNYNEQFF. The chain combines TRBV4-2 with TRBJ2-1; D ambiguous. The V end was cut by 0 bases, the J end by 3 bases, with 12 bases between. Germline CDR1 reads LGHNA; CDR2 reads YNFKEQ. The CDR3 has 16 residues.